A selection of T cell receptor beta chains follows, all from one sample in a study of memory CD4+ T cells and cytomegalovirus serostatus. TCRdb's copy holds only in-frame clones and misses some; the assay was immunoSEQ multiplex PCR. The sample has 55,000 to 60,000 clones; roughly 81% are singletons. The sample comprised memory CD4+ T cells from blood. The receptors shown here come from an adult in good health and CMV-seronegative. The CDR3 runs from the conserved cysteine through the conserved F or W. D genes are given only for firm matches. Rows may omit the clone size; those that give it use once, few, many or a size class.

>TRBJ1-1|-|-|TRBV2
TGTGCCAGCAGCCCAGGGCGGCGGGTGAACACTGAAGCTTTCTTT
CASSPGRRVNTEAFF
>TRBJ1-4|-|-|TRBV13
TGTGCCAGCAGCGCAGACAGGAGGAATGAAAAACTGTTTTTT
CASSADRRNEKLFF
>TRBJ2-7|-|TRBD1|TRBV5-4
TGTGCCAGCAGCCCAGGGGGATACGAGCAGTACTTC
CASSPGGYEQYF
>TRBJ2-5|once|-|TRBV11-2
TGTGCCAGCAGCTTAGATAAAGTTGGAATGCGGGCCCAGTACTTC
CASSLDKVGMRAQYF
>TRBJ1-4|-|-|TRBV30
TGTGCCTGGAGTGTAGGGGGGCGCAGGGTGACTGAAAAACTGTTTTTT
CAWSVGGRRVTEKLFF
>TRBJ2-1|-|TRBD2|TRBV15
TGTGCCACCAGCAGAGATACTAGCGGGGGCTACAATGAGCAGTTCTTC
CATSRDTSGGYNEQFF
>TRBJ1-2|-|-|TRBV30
TGTGCCTGGAGGGTCCAGGGGAACTATGGCTACACCTTC
CAWRVQGNYGYTF
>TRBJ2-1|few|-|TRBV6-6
TGTGCCAGCAGTAGACTTCCCTCCTACAATGAGCAGTTCTTC
CASSRLPSYNEQFF
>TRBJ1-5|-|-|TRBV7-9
TGTGCCAGCAGCAACCGGGCGGGGGTAAATCAGCCCCAGCATTTT
CASSNRAGVNQPQHF
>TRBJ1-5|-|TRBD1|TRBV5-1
TGCGCCAGCAGCCCCGGACAGGAGAATCAGCCCCAGCATTTT
CASSPGQENQPQHF
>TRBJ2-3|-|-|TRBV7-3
TGTGCCAGCAGTGCCTCAGGGCCAGATACGCAGTATTTT
CASSASGPDTQYF
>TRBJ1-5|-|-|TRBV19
TGTGCCAGTCGCCAAAGGAGGGTAGATCAGCCCCAGCATTTT
CASRQRRVDQPQHF
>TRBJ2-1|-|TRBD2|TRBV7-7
TGTGCTAGCAGCCCAGGACTAGCGGGCCCCTACAATGAGCAGTTCTTC
CASSPGLAGPYNEQFF
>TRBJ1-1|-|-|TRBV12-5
TGTGCTAGTGGTTTGGTATTAGGCAGTCTGGCAGGCGACTTACCGAACACTGAAGCTTTCTTT
CASGLVLGSLAGDLPNTEAFF
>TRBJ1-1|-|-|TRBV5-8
TGTGCCAGCAGCTTGTTGTCAGTGGGGCACACTGAAGCTTTCTTT
CASSLLSVGHTEAFF
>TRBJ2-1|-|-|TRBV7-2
TGTGCCAGCAACCGAGATATCAGGGGCCCCTACAATGAGCAGTTCTTC
CASNRDIRGPYNEQFF
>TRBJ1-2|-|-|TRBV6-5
TGTGCCAGCCTCCCGTTTTCGGGGCGGTTGGGCTACACCTTC
CASLPFSGRLGYTF
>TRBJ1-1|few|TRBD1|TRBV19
TGTGCCAGTAGTACAAGGACAGGGCAGATGAACACTGAAGCTTTCTTT
CASSTRTGQMNTEAFF
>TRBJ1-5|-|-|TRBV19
TGTGCCAGTAGTATCGGGACCCTCAGGTATCAGCCCCAGCATTTT
CASSIGTLRYQPQHF
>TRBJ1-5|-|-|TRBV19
TGTGCCAGTAGTAGGGGGGGAGAGGGGTCTCAGCCCCAGCATTTT
CASSRGGEGSQPQHF
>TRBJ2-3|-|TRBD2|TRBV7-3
TGTGCCAGCAGCTTAGCGGGAGGGTTGGGAGATACGCAGTATTTT
CASSLAGGLGDTQYF
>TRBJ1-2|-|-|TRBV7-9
TGTGCCAGCAGCCATAACAACTATGGCTACACCTTC
CASSHNNYGYTF
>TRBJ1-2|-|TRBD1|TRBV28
TGTGCCACCTCAACAGCCTCCGGGACAGAATATGGCTACACCTTC
CATSTASGTEYGYTF
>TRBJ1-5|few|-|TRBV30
TGTGCCTGGAACAAAGGGGGGAATCAGCCCCAGCATTTT
CAWNKGGNQPQHF